Below, 21 T cell receptor beta chains from the same sample are listed, as sequenced in a study of identical twins' blood T cells. MiXCR was run by TCRdb on the 5' RACE reads, yielding one entry per CDR3 protein. The sample carries about 370,000 distinct CDR3 sequences, 28% recorded once. The specimen was PBMCs. These receptors originate from a woman between 18 and 50 years old in good health.

This clonotype showed up many times. The V call is TRBV29-1, the J call TRBJ2-7; 8 nucleotides match TRBD1. V trimming: 1 base; J trimming: 6 bases; junction bases outside the gene matches: 8. The CDR3 extends over 14 amino acids. The V gene's germline CDR1 is SQVTM and CDR2 ANQGSEA. CDR3 residues: CSVEGQGARGEQYF. The CDR3 nucleotides read TGCAGCGTTGAAGGGCAGGGGGCGCGCGGCGAGCAGTACTTC.

This clonotype was counted between two and nine times. The rearrangement joins TRBV7-9 to TRBJ1-5; 9 bases are a match to TRBD1. This CDR3 comprises 15 residues. The V gene end was trimmed by 5 bases and the J gene end by 7 bases; junction bases not matched to a gene: 9. In germline, CDR1 is SEHNR, CDR2 FQNEAQ (reference sequence). In nucleotides, the CDR3 is TGTGCCAGCAGCACTACAGGGGGCTGGGACCAGCCCCAGCATTTT. It specifies CASSTTGGWDQPQHF. Full variable domain (remainder filled in from reference TRBV7-9 and TRBJ1-5): DTGVSQNPRHKITKRGQNVTFRCDPISEHNRLYWYRQTLGQGPEFLTYFQNEAQLEKSRLLSDRFSAERPKGSFSTLEIQRTEQGDSAMYLCASSTTGGWDQPQHFGDGTRLSIL.

The chain's CDR3 is CASSLAQIYGYTF. The CDR3 bases are TGTGCCAGCAGTTTAGCACAAATCTATGGCTACACCTTC. The chain recombines TRBV12-3 or TRBV12-4 with TRBJ1-2; D unclear. This CDR3 has 13 amino acids. With 0 bases removed from V and 4 bases from J, the gap between germline ends came to 6 bases.

This clonotype came up many times. The chain has TRBV28 and TRBJ1-5; D unclear. Germline CDR1 MDHEN, CDR2 SYDVKM. There are 11 residues in the CDR3. Trimming pared 3 bases from V and 4 bases from J, leaving 1 base between. The CDR3 DNA follows: TGTGCCAGCAGTTTTAATCAGCCCCAGCATTTT. It yields the protein CASSFNQPQHF. Filled out from reference TRBV28 and TRBJ1-5, the complete variable domain reads DVKVTQSSRYLVKRTGEKVFLECVQDMDHENMFWYRQDPGLGLRLIYFSYDVKMKEKGDIPEGYSVSREKKERFSLILESASTNQTSMYLCASSFNQPQHFGDGTRLSIL.

The CDR3 nucleotides are TGTGCCAGCAGCGACAGAGGGGACGGACACTACGAGCAGTACTTC. Its protein product is CASSDRGDGHYEQYF. The chain couples TRBV9 to TRBJ2-7; the D call may be TRBD1 or TRBD2 (5 bases each). CDR3 length: 15 amino acids. CDR1 and CDR2 from the germline V gene are SGDLS and YYNGEE. V shed 3 bases and J shed 3 bases, with 16 bases lying between them.

J is TRBJ2-2 and V is TRBV2; D unclear. Trimming stripped 0 bases from V and 3 bases from J, with 5 bases between. The CDR3 contains 14 residues. Germline lookup yields CDR1 SNHLY and CDR2 FYNNEI. The CDR3 here is CASSEASHTGELFF. In DNA, the CDR3 is TGTGCCAGCAGTGAAGCGTCTCACACCGGGGAGCTGTTTTTT.

The CDR3 loop is CASSYRTSNYGYTF. The CDR3, as DNA: TGTGCCAGCAGCTATCGAACATCTAACTATGGCTACACCTTC. The chain uses TRBV9 and TRBJ1-2; D call uncertain. V was trimmed by 4 bases and J by 0 bases, leaving 10 bases between them. Germline-derived CDR1 and CDR2 are SGDLS and YYNGEE. The length of the CDR3 is 14 residues.

The chain employs TRBV11-2 and TRBJ1-2; D gene uncertain. The V gene lost 2 bases and the J gene lost 12 bases, with 19 bases spanning the gap. The CDR3 spans 14 residues. Germline values: CDR1 SGHAT, CDR2 FQNNGV. CDR3 residues: CASSLRIPPERNTF. Here the CDR3 DNA reads TGTGCCAGCAGCTTAAGGATACCCCCCGAGCGCAACACCTTC.

A note on this clonotype: Sequence at one end of the junction differs from germline and may be a read error. The chain recombines TRBV7-6 with TRBJ1-5; no firm D call. Per the germline V gene, CDR1 is SGHVS and CDR2 is FNYEAQ. The CDR3 totals 13 residues. CDR3 amino acids: CASSLVLNQLQHF. In nucleotides, the CDR3 is TGTGCCAGCAGCTTAGTACTGAATCAGCTCCAGCATTTT.

This clonotype was seen at least ten times. J is TRBJ2-1 and V is TRBV6-6; D perhaps matches TRBD2 (6 bases). The V gene's germline CDR1 is MNHNY and CDR2 SVGAGI (reference sequence). V lost 4 bases to trimming and J lost 3 bases, with 13 bases between them. The CDR3 consists of 15 residues. CDR3 DNA sequence: TGTGCCAGCAGTTCAGCGGGCACGGGCTACAATGAGCAGTTCTTC. It encodes CASSSAGTGYNEQFF.

The chain carries TRBV12-5 and TRBJ2-3, with 10 bases identical to TRBD1. CDR3 length: 16 residues. Trimming removed 6 bases from V and 0 bases from J; junction bases left unmatched: 6. Germline loops: CDR1 LGHNT, CDR2 FRNRAP. The CDR3 region has the DNA TGTGCTAGTGGACCGGGACAGGGGTCTAGCACAGATACGCAGTATTTT. Its protein product is CASGPGQGSSTDTQYF. Supplemented by reference TRBV12-5 and TRBJ2-3, the full variable domain reads DARVTQTPRHKVTEMGQEVTMRCQPILGHNTVFWYRQTMMQGLELLAYFRNRAPLDDSGMPKDRFSAEMPDATLATLKIQPSEPRDSAVYFCASGPGQGSSTDTQYFGPGTRLTVL.

The chain couples TRBV19 to TRBJ1-5; D uncertain. The V end lost 3 bases, the J end lost 0 bases, and 9 bases lay between the germline ends. CDR3 length equals 15 residues. CDR1 is LNHDA and CDR2 is SQIVND in the germline V gene (reference sequence). CDR3 amino acids: CASSISDYSNQPQHF. For the CDR3, the DNA is TGTGCCAGTAGTATTTCAGATTATAGCAATCAGCCCCAGCATTTT.

The V gene is TRBV15, the J gene TRBJ2-4; TRBD2 is a possible D gene (5 bases). Germline CDR1 reads LNHNV; CDR2 reads YYDKDF (reference sequence). The length of the CDR3 is 13 residues. Trimming took off 0 bases at V and 15 bases at J, with 15 bases between the two ends. CDR3 sequence reads: CATSRDFGGRRYF. CDR3 nucleotide sequence: TGTGCCACCAGCAGAGATTTTGGAGGCAGGCGGTACTTC.

V and J are TRBV6-6 and TRBJ2-1; D is perhaps TRBD2 (6 bases). The CDR3 runs 17 residues. V was shortened by 4 bases and J by 2 bases, with 18 bases between the two germline ends. Germline assignment: CDR1 MNHNY and CDR2 SVGAGI (reference sequence). The CDR3 sequence is CASSCCARDPTYNEQFF. DNA of the CDR3: TGTGCCAGCAGTTGTTGCGCGCGGGACCCGACCTACAATGAGCAGTTCTTC.

In regard to this clonotype: Mismatch with germline at one junction end may stem from a read error. The V and J genes are TRBV6-6 and TRBJ2-2; D may be TRBD1 or TRBD2 (5 bases each). This CDR3 spans 17 amino acids. The germline V gene has CDR1 MNHNY and CDR2 SVGAGI (reference sequence). CDR3 bases: TGTGTCAGCCGGGTATACCCGGGACGGATAAACACCGGGGAGCTGTTTTTT. Translating it yields CVSRVYPGRINTGELFF.

The V and J genes are TRBV7-2 and TRBJ1-3; D unclear. The CDR3 length is 16 residues. V was cut by 0 bases and J by 0 bases, with 9 bases left in between. Germline CDR1 is SGHTA and CDR2 is FQGNSA. DNA of the CDR3: TGTGCCAGCAGCTTAGCTCCCGGTCTCTCTGGAAACACCATATATTTT. Translating it yields CASSLAPGLSGNTIYF.

This clonotype came up a few times. J is TRBJ2-1 and V is TRBV30; D is possibly TRBD1 (6 bases). Germline CDR1 is GTSNPN and CDR2 is SVGIG (reference sequence). CDR3 length: 16 residues. V was cut by 8 bases and J by 3 bases, with 23 bases left in between. The CDR3, as DNA: TGTGCCAGAAAGGAAAGGGGGAACTTTGTCTACAATGAGCAGTTCTTC. Its translation is CARKERGNFVYNEQFF.

The CDR3 bases are TGTGCCAGCAGTGAAGTGGGGGCTGGGCAGCCCCAGCATTTT. Its translation: CASSEVGAGQPQHF. The V and J genes are TRBV2 and TRBJ1-5; tentatively, D is TRBD1 (6 bases). The CDR3 is made up of 14 amino acids. The germline V gene encodes CDR1 SNHLY and CDR2 FYNNEI. Trimming shortened V by 1 base and J by 7 bases, and 11 bases separated the two germline ends.

This chain connects TRBV20-1 to TRBJ2-7; possibly TRBD2 for D (6 bases). The CDR3 consists of 13 residues. V lost 5 bases and J lost 5, with 16 bases in between. Germline V gene data show CDR1 as DFQATT and CDR2 as SNEGSKA (reference sequence). CDR3 residues: CSALTGVKNEQYF. The CDR3 DNA follows: TGCAGTGCTCTTACGGGGGTGAAGAACGAGCAGTACTTC.

This clonotype was observed a handful of times. The chain has TRBV2 and TRBJ2-7; a weak D match, TRBD1 (5 bases). The CDR3 sequence is 15 residues long. Trimming removed 3 bases from V and 3 bases from J, with 15 bases in between. Germline loops: CDR1 SNHLY, CDR2 FYNNEI. CDR3: CASSESPGNLYEQYF. For the CDR3, the DNA is TGTGCCAGCAGTGAGTCCCCAGGGAACCTCTACGAGCAGTACTTC.

This clonotype was picked up many times. The V and J genes are TRBV20-1 and TRBJ2-1; D remains ambiguous. Trimming took 0 bases from V and 9 from J, leaving 15 bases between them. The CDR3 totals 14 residues. The germline V gene encodes CDR1 DFQATT and CDR2 SNEGSKA (reference sequence). CDR3 sequence reads: CSAREDTTVPEQFF. The DNA of the CDR3 is TGCAGTGCTAGAGAGGATACTACCGTGCCTGAGCAGTTCTTC.